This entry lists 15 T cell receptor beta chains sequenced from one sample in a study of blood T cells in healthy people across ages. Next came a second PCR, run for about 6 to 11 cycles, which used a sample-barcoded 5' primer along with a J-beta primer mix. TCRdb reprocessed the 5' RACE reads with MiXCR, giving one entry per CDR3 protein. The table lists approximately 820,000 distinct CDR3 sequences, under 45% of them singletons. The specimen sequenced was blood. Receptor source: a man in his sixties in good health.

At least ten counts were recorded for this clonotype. CDR3 bases: TGTGCCAGCAGCGTAGGAAGTACAGGGGGCGTTACGCAGTATTTT. Amino acid sequence: CASSVGSTGGVTQYF. The chain has TRBV9 and TRBJ2-3, with 9 bases lining up with TRBD1. V was clipped by 0 bases and J by 8 bases; unmatched bases: 7. The CDR3 sequence is 15 residues long. CDR1 and CDR2 from the germline V gene are SGDLS and YYNGEE.

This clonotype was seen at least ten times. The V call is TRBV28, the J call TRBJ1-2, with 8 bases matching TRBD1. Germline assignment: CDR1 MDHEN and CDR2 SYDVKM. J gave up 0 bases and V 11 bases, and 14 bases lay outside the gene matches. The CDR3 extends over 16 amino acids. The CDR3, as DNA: TGTGCCGCAAAGAGGACAGGGTGGGGGGCTAACTATGGCTACACCTTC. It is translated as CAAKRTGWGANYGYTF.

The CDR3 region has the DNA TGCGCCAGCAGTCTTAATGTAAAAGAGACCCAGTACTTC. It yields the protein CASSLNVKETQYF. The chain recombines TRBV23-1 with TRBJ2-5; no firm D call. TRBV23-1 is filed as an ORF, its function uncertain. This CDR3 is 13 amino acids long. Deletions cut 4 bases from V and 3 bases from J, with 9 bases between.

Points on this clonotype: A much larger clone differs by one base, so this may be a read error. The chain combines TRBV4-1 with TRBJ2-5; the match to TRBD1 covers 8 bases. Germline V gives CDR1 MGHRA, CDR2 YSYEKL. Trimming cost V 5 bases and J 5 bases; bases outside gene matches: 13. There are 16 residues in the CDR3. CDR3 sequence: CASSRFRTGTDETQYF. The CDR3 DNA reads TGCGCCAGCAGCAGGTTCAGGACAGGGACGGATGAGACCCAGTACTTC.

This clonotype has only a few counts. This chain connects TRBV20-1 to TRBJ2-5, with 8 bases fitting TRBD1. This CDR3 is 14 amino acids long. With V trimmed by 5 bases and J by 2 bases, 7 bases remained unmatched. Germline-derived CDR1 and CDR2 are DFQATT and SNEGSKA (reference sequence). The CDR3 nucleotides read TGCAGTGCTGAAACAGGGGGTGGACAAGAGACCCAGTACTTC. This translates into CSAETGGGQETQYF.

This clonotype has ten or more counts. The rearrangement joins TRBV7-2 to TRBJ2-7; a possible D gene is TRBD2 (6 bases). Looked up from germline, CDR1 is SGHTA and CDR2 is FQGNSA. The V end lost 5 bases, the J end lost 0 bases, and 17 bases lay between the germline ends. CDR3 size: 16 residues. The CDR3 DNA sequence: TGTGCCAGCAGCGACGGTCGGAGGGGTCGCTCCTACGAGCAGTACTTC. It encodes CASSDGRRGRSYEQYF.

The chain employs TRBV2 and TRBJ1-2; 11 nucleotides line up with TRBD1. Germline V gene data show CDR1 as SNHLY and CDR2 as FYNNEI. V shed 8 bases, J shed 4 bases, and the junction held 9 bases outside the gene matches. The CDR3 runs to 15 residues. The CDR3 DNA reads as TGTGCCAGCTCCATGACCGGGACAGGGGGCTATGGCTACACCTTC. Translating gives CASSMTGTGGYGYTF. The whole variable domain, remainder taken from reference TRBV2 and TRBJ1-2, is EPEVTQTPSHQVTQMGQEVILRCVPISNHLYFYWYRQILGQKVEFLVSFYNNEISEKSEIFDDQFSVERPDGSNFTLKIRSTKLEDSAMYFCASSMTGTGGYGYTFGSGTRLTVV.

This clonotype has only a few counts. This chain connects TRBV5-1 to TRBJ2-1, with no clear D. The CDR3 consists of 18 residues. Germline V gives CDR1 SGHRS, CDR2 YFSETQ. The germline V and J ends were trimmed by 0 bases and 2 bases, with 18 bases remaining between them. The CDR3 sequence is CASSLAVLAVGTYNEQFF. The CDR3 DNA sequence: TGCGCCAGCAGCTTGGCAGTTCTGGCTGTCGGTACCTACAATGAGCAGTTCTTC.

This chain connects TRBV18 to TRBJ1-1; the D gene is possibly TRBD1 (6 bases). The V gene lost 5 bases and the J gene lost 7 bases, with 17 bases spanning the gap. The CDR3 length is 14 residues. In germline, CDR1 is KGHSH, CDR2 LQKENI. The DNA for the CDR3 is TGTGCCAGCTCATCAAATGGACAGAACGTTGAAGCTTTCTTT. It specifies CASSSNGQNVEAFF.

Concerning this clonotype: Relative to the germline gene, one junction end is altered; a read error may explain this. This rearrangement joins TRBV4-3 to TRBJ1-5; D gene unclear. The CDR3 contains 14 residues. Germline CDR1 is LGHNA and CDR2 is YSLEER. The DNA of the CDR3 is TGCGCCAGCAGCCAAGACGCAAGCACTCAGCCCCAGCATTTT. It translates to CASSQDASTQPQHF.

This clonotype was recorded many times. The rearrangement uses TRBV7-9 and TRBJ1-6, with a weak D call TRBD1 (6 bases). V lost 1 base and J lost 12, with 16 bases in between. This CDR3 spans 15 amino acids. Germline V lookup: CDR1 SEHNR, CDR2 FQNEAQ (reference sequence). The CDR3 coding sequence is TGTGCCAGCAGCTTAGAGGGCAGGGGTGAAAAACCCCTCCACTTT. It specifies CASSLEGRGEKPLHF.

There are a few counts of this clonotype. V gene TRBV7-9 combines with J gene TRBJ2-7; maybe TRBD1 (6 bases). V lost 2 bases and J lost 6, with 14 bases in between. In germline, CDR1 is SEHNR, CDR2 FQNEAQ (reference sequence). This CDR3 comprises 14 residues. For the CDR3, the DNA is TGTGCCAGCAGCTTAAGTTTACAGGGTGCCGAGCAGTACTTC. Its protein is CASSLSLQGAEQYF.

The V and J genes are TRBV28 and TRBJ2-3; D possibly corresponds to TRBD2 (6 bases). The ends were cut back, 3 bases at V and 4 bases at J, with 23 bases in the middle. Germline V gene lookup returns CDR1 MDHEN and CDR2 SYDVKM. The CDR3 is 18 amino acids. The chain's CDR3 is CASSFIAGRGRRADTQYF. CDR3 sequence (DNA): TGTGCCAGCAGTTTCATAGCAGGGCGGGGTCGTCGGGCAGATACGCAGTATTTT.

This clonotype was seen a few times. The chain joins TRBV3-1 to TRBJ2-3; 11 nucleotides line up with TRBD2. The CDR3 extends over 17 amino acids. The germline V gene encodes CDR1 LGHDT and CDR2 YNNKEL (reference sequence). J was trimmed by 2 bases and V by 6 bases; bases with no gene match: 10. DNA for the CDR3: TGTGCCAGCAGGGGGCTAGCGGGGGGACATACCACAGATACGCAGTATTTT. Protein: CASRGLAGGHTTDTQYF.

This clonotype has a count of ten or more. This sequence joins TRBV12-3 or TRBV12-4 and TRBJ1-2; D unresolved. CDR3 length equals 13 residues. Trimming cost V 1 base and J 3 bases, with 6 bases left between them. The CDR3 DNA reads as TGTGCCAGCAGTTTAGGGAGGGACTATGGCTACACCTTC. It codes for CASSLGRDYGYTF.